This T cell receptor beta chain originates from a study of blood T cell repertoires in COVID-19. About the research overall: Acute and convalescent COVID-19 samples came from the United States, Italy and Spain. PBMCs, B-cell-depleted T cells, or T cells were the source of the cDNA or gDNA that made up the material.

This CDR3 comprises 15 residues. V was trimmed by 7 bases and J by 2 bases, leaving 16 bases between them. Germline V gene data show CDR1 as SEHNR and CDR2 as FQNEAQ (reference sequence). Under the authors' procedure: From reference gene primer amplification, estimates of nucleated cell counts were derived. The repertoire was sequenced with immunoSEQ multiplex PCR; TCRdb's copy has only in-frame clones and lacks some. That table furnishes V, J and clone size, whereas the DNA furnished D and trimming. Among 140,000 to 150,000 clones listed, 80% to 90% were seen once. The sequenced sample was peripheral blood. J is TRBJ2-3 and V is TRBV7-9; a possible D gene is TRBD2 (5 bases). This receptor was obtained from a woman aged 45-65 years with acute or convalescent COVID-19. CDR3 loop: CASTPAGGFTDTQYF. For the CDR3, the DNA is TGTGCCAGCACCCCCGCGGGTGGGTTCACAGATACGCAGTATTTT.